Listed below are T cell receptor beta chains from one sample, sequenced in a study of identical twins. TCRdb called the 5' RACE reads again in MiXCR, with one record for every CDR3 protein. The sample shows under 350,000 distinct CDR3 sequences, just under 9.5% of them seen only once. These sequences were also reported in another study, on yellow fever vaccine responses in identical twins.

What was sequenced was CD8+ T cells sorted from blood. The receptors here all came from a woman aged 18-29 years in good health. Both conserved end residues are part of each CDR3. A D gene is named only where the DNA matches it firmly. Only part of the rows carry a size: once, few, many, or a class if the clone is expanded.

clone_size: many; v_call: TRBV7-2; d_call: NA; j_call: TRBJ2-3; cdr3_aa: CASSDTPDYYSTDTQYF; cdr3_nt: TGTGCCAGCAGCGATACCCCGGACTATTATAGCACAGATACGCAGTATTTT
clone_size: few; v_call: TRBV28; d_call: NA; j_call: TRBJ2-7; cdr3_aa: CASSFSTRTGLSYEQYF; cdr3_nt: TGTGCCAGCAGTTTCTCAACTCGGACGGGGTTATCCTACGAGCAGTACTTC
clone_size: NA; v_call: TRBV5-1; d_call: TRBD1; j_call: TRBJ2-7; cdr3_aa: CASSLGQAPGYEQYF; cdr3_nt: TGCGCCAGCAGCCTAGGACAGGCTCCAGGGTACGAGCAGTACTTC
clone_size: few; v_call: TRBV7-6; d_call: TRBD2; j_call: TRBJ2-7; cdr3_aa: CASSLEGLAGVYEQYF; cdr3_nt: TGTGCCAGCAGCTTAGAGGGACTAGCGGGAGTTTACGAGCAGTACTTC
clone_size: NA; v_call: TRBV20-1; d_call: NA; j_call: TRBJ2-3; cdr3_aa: CSARDPEQVLFTQYF; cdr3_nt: TGCAGTGCTAGAGATCCGGAACAGGTCCTCTTTACGCAGTATTTT
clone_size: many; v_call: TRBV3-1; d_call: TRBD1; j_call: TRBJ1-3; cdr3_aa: CASSQDLQGAFFGGNTIYF; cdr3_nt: TGTGCCAGCAGCCAAGATCTCCAGGGGGCCTTCTTCGGAGGAAACACCATATATTTT
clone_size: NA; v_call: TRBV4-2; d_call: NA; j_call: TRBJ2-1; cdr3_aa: CASSQDRAPPPYNEQFF; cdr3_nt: TGTGCCAGCAGCCAAGACAGGGCCCCACCGCCATACAATGAGCAGTTCTTC
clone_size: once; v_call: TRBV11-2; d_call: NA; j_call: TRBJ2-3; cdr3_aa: CASSGLTDTQYF; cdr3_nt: TGTGCCAGCAGTGGGTTGACAGATACGCAGTATTTT
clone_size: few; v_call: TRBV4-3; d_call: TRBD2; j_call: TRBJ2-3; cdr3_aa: CASSQERTSGSHTDTQYF; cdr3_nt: TGCGCCAGCAGCCAAGAGAGGACTAGCGGGAGCCACACAGATACGCAGTATTTT
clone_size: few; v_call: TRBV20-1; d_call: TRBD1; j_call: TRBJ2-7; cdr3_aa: CSARDGQGPSQYF; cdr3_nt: TGCAGTGCTAGAGATGGACAGGGGCCTTCGCAGTACTTC
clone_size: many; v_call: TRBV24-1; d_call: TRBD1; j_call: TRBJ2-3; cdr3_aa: CATQGTGDSDTQYF; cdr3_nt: TGTGCCACCCAAGGGACAGGGGATTCAGATACGCAGTATTTT
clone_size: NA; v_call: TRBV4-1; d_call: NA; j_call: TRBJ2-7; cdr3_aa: CASSQGAPPPYEQYF; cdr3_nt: TGCGCCAGCAGCCAAGGGGCACCGCCCCCCTACGAGCAGTACTTC
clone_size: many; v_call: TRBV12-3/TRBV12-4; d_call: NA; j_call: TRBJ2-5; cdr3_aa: CASGSLLGPLETQYF; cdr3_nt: TGTGCCAGCGGATCACTTCTTGGACCTCTTGAGACCCAGTACTTC
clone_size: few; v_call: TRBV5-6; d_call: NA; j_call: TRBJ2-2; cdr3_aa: CASSLVPSNTGELFF; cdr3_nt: TGTGCCAGCAGCTTGGTACCGTCGAACACCGGGGAGCTGTTTTTT
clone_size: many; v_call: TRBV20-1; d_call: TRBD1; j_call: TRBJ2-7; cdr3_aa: CSARNPRGTVSYEQYF; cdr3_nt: TGCAGTGCTAGAAACCCCAGGGGGACAGTCTCCTACGAGCAGTACTTC
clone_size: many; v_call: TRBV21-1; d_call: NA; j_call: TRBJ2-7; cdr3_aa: CASSKGETSYEQYF; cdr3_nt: TGTGCCAGCAGCAAAGGCGAAACTTCCTACGAGCAGTACTTC
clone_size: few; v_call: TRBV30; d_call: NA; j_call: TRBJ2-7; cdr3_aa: CAWIGQESYEQYF; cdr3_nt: TGTGCCTGGATTGGGCAAGAGTCCTACGAGCAGTACTTC
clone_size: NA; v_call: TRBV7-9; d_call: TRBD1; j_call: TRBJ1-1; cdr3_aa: CASSLGRGLKPEAFF; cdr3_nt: TGTGCCAGCAGCTTAGGCAGGGGGCTGAAACCTGAAGCTTTCTTT
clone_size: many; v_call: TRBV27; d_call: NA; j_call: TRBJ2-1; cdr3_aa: CASSFGRGGGNEQFF; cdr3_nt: TGTGCCAGCAGTTTCGGCAGGGGGGGTGGAAATGAGCAGTTCTTC
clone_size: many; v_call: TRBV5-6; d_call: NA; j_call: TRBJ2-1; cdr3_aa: CASSLWRVGDEQFF; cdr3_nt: TGTGCCAGCAGCTTGTGGCGGGTTGGCGATGAGCAGTTCTTC
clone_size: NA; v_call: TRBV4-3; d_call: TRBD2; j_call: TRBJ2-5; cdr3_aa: CASSQFTDSGIETQYF; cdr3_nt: TGCGCCAGCAGCCAATTCACCGATAGCGGGATTGAGACCCAGTACTTC
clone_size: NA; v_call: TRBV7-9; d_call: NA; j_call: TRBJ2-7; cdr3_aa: CASSPLLSYEQYF; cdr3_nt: TGTGCCAGCAGCCCCCTCTTGAGCTACGAGCAGTACTTC
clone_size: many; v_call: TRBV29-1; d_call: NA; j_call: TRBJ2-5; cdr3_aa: CSVADRLQETQYF; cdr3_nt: TGCAGCGTCGCCGACAGGCTACAAGAGACCCAGTACTTC